This T cell receptor beta chain was retrieved from a study of T cell repertoires in cytomegalovirus infection. The study's findings and limits: Cumulated frequencies of public TCR beta families served to identify carriers of CMV plus the relevant HLA. Across the ex vivo response, the dominant clonotypes were HLA-C-restricted CMV-specific TCR beta clonotypes.

Via MiXCR, TCRdb re-called the reads, giving one row per CDR3 protein. The table shows around 330,000 distinct CDR3 sequences, with roughly a sixth occurring only once. Trimming cost V 5 bases and J 2 bases, with 11 bases left between them. The germline gives CDR1 SEHNR, CDR2 FQNEAQ (reference sequence). This CDR3 is 14 amino acids long. In its sample, this clonotype was seen many times. As yet, its antigen is unknown. The chain joins TRBV7-9 to TRBJ2-3; possibly TRBD1 or TRBD2 for D (5 bases each). The sample was PBMCs. The TCR was taken from a human donor in good health (CMV status not recorded). Some clones in this sample may be carry-over from other donors' samples. Written as DNA, the CDR3 is TGTGCCAGCAGCATACACGGGACCACAGATACGCAGTATTTT. This gives the protein CASSIHGTTDTQYF.